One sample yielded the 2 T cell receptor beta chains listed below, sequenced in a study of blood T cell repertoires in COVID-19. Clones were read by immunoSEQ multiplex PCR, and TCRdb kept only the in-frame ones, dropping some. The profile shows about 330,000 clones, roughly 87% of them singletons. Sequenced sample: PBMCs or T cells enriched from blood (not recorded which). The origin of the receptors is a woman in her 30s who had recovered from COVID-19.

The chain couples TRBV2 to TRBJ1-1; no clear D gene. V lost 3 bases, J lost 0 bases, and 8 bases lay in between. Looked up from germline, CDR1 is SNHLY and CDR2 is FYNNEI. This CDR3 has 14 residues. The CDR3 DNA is TGTGCCAGCAGTGATCGACTTATGAACACTGAAGCTTTCTTT. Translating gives CASSDRLMNTEAFF.

The CDR3 DNA is TGTGCCAGCAGCTCTCGGGGGGCGCGACGAAATGAGCAGTTCTTC. Translating it yields CASSSRGARRNEQFF. The chain has TRBV21-1 and TRBJ2-1; the table's D call TRBD2 went unverified against the DNA. TRBV21-1 is a documented pseudogene. This CDR3 is built from 15 residues.